This record looks at one TCR beta chain sequence and its context. The CDR3 consists of 16 residues. The V segment lost 7 bases and the J segment 0 bases; nucleotides outside the gene matches: 9. Looked up from germline, CDR1 is LGHDT and CDR2 is YNNKEL (reference sequence). In the original processing: Reference gene primer amplification gave estimated nucleated cell counts. Sequencing used immunoSEQ multiplex PCR; TCRdb keeps in-frame clones, though not all of them. V and J calls and clone size follow that table, whereas D and trimming were derived from the DNA. The data show more than 100,000 clones, about 91% seen once. This record belongs to a study of blood T cell repertoires in COVID-19. As for the study in general: PBMCs, B-cell-depleted T cells, or T cells were the source of the cDNA or gDNA that made up the material.

This TCR came from a woman in her forties or fifties with active or convalescent COVID-19. Sequences were obtained from peripheral blood. The V call is TRBV3-1 (or the pseudogene TRBV3-2), the J call TRBJ1-3, with 7 bases lining up with TRBD1. The CDR3 bases are TGTGCCAGCACCTCAGGGGGTAGGCTCTCTGGAAACACCATATATTTT. This gives the protein CASTSGGRLSGNTIYF.